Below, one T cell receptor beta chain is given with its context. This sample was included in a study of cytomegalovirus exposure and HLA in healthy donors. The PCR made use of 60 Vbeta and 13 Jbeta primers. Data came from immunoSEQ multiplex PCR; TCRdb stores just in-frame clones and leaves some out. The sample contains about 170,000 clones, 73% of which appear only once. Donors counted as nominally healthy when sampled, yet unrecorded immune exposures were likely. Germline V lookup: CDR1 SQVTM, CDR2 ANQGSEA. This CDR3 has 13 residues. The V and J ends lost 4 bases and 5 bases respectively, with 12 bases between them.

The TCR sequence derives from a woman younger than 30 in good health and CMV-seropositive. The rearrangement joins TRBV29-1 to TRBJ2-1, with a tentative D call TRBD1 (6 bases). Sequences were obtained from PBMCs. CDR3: CSVGTGYDNEQFF. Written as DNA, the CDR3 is TGCAGCGTTGGAACAGGGTATGACAATGAGCAGTTCTTC.